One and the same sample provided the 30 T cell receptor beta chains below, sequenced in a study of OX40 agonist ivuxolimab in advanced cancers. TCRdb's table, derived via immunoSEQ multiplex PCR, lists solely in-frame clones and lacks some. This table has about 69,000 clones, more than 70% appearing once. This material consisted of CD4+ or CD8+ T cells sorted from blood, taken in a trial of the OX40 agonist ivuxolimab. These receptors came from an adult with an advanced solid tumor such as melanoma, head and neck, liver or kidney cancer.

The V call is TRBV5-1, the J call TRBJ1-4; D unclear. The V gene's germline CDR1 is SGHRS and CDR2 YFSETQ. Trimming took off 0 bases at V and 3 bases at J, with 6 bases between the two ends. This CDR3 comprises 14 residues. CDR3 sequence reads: CASSLDRSNEKLFF. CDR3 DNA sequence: TGCGCCAGCAGCTTGGACAGATCTAATGAAAAACTGTTTTTT.

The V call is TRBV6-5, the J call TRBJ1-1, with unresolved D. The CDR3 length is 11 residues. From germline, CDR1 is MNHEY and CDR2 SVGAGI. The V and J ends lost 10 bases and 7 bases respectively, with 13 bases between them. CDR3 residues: CATRRMGEAFF. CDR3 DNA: TGTGCCACCCGCCGGATGGGTGAAGCTTTCTTT.

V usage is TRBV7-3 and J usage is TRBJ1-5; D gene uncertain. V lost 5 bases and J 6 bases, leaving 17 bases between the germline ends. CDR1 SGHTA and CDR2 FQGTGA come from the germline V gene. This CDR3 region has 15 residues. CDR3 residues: CASSPGTREGQPQHF. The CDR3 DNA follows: TGTGCCAGCAGCCCCGGAACGAGAGAAGGTCAGCCCCAGCATTTT.

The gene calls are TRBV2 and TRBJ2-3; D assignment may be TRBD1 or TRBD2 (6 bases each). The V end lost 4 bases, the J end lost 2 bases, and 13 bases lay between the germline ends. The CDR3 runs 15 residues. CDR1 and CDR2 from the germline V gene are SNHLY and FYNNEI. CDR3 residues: CASSGYGGLTDTQYF. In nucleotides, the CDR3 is TGTGCCAGCAGTGGATACGGGGGCCTCACAGATACGCAGTATTTT. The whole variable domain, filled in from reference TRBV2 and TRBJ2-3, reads EPEVTQTPSHQVTQMGQEVILRCVPISNHLYFYWYRQILGQKVEFLVSFYNNEISEKSEIFDDQFSVERPDGSNFTLKIRSTKLEDSAMYFCASSGYGGLTDTQYFGPGTRLTVL.

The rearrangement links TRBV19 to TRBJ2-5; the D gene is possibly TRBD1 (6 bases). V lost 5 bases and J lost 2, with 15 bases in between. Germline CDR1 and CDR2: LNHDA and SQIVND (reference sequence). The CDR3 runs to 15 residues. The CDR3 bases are TGTGCCAGTAGTGGGTCGAGACAGGTACAAGAGACCCAGTACTTC. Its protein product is CASSGSRQVQETQYF.

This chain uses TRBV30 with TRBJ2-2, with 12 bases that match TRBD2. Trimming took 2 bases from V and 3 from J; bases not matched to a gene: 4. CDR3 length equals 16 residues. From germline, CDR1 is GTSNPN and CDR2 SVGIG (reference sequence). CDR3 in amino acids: CAWSLAGGLDTGELFF. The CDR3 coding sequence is TGTGCCTGGAGTCTAGCGGGAGGGCTGGACACCGGGGAGCTGTTTTTT.

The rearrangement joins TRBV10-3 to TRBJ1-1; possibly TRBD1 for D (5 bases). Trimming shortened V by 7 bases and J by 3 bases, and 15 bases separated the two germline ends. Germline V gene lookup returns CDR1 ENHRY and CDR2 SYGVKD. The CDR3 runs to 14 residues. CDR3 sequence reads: CAIKFRGVDTEAFF. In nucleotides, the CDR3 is TGTGCCATCAAGTTTCGAGGGGTTGACACTGAAGCTTTCTTT.

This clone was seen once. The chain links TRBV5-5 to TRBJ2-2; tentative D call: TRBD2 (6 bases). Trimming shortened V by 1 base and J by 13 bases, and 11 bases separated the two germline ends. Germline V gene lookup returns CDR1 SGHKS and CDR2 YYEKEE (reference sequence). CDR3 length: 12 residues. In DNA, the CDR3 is TGTGCCAGCAGCTTGACGGAGGGAGTGCTGTTTTTT. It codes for CASSLTEGVLFF. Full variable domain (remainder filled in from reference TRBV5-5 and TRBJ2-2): DAGVTQSPTHLIKTRGQQVTLRCSPISGHKSVSWYQQVLGQGPQFIFQYYEKEERGRGNFPDRFSARQFPNYSSELNVNALLLGDSALYLCASSLTEGVLFFGEGSRLTVL.

CDR3 nucleotides: TGTGCCAGCAGCGCAGGGAGGGTCGCCATCCAAGAGACCCAGTACTTC. Translated: CASSAGRVAIQETQYF. The V gene is TRBV9, the J gene TRBJ2-5; 7 bases fit TRBD2. Germline-derived CDR1 and CDR2 are SGDLS and YYNGEE. The CDR3 has 16 amino acids. The trim removed 3 bases at V and 1 base at J, leaving 9 bases unmatched.

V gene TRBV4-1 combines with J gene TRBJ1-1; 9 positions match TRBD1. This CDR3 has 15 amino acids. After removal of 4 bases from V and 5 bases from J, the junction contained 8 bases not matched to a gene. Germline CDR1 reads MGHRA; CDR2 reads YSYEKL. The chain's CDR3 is CASSPSGQGKTEAFF. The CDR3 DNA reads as TGCGCCAGCAGCCCGTCGGGACAGGGTAAAACTGAAGCTTTCTTT.

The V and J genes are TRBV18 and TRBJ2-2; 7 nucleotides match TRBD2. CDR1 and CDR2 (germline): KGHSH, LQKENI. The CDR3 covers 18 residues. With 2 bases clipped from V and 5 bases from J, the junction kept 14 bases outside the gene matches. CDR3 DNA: TGTGCCAGCTCACCATTTACCGCTGGGACTACCACTACCGGGGAGCTGTTTTTT. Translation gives CASSPFTAGTTTTGELFF.

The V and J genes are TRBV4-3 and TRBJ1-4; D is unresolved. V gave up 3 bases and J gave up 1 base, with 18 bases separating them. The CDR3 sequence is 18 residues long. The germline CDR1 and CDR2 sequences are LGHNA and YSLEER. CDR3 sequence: CASSQESAPRGTNEKLFF. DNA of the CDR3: TGCGCCAGCAGCCAGGAGTCGGCGCCCCGTGGAACTAATGAAAAACTGTTTTTT.

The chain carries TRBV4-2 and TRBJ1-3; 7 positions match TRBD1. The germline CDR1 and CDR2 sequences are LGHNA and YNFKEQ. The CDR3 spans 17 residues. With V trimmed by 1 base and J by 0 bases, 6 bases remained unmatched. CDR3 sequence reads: CASSQATGILSGNTIYF. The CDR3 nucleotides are TGTGCCAGCAGCCAAGCGACAGGGATCCTCTCTGGAAACACCATATATTTT.

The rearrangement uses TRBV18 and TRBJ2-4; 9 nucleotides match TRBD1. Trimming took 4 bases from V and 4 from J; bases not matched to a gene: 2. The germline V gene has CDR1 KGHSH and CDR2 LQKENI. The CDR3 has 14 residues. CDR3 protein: CASSQGTGKNIQYF. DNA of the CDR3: TGTGCCAGCTCACAAGGGACAGGGAAAAACATTCAGTACTTC.

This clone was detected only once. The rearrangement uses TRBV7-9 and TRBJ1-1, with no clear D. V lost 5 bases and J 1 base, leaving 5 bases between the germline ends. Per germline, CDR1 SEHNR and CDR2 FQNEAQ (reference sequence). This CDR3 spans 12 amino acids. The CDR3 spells CASSVGNTEAFF. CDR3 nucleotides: TGTGCCAGCAGCGTGGGGAACACTGAAGCTTTCTTT.

CDR3 in DNA: TGTGCCAGCTCACCATTGACTAGCGGGAGTCAAACCGGGGAGCTGTTTTTT. This codes for CASSPLTSGSQTGELFF. The chain has TRBV18 and TRBJ2-2; 12 bases align to TRBD2. V lost 2 bases and J lost 5; bases outside the gene matches: 6. This CDR3 comprises 17 residues. Germline lookup yields CDR1 KGHSH and CDR2 LQKENI.

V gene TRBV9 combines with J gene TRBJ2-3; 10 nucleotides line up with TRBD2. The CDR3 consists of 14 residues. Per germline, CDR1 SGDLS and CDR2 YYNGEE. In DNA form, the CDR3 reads TGTGCTCCTGAAATAGCGGGGGGTTCAGATACGCAGTATTTT. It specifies CAPEIAGGSDTQYF.

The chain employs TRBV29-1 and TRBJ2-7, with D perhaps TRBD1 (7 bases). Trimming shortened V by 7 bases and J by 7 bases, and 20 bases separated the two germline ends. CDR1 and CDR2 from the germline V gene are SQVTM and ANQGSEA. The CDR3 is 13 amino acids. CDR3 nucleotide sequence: TGCAGCGCTCGACAGGGAGGTCGGGGAGAGCAGTACTTC. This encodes CSARQGGRGEQYF.

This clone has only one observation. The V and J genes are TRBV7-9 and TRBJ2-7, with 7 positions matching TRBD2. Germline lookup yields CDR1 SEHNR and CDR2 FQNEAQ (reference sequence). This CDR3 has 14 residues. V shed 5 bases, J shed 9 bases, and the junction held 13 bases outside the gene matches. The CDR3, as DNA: TGTGCCAGCAGCCGTTCACTGGGGGGGGAGGCGCAGTACTTC. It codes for CASSRSLGGEAQYF.

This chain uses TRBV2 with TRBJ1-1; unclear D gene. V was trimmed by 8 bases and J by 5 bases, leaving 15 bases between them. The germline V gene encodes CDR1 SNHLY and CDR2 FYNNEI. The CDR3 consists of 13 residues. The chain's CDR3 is CASLLGLGTEAFF. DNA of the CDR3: TGTGCCAGCCTACTTGGGTTGGGGACTGAAGCTTTCTTT. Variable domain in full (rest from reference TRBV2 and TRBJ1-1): EPEVTQTPSHQVTQMGQEVILRCVPISNHLYFYWYRQILGQKVEFLVSFYNNEISEKSEIFDDQFSVERPDGSNFTLKIRSTKLEDSAMYFCASLLGLGTEAFFGQGTRLTVV.

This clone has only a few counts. The CDR3 here is CASSPGNTEAFF. The CDR3 nucleotides are TGTGCCAGCTCACCAGGGAACACTGAAGCTTTCTTT. This chain joins TRBV18 and TRBJ1-1; the D is unclear. This CDR3 is 12 amino acids long. V was shortened by 2 bases and J by 1 base, with 2 bases between the two germline ends. Germline V CDR1 and CDR2: KGHSH, LQKENI.

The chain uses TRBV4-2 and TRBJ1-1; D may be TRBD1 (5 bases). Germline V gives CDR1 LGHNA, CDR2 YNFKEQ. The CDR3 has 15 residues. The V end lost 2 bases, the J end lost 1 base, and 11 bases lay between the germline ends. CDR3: CASSQKFGGNTEAFF. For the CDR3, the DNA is TGTGCCAGCAGCCAAAAATTCGGGGGGAACACTGAAGCTTTCTTT.

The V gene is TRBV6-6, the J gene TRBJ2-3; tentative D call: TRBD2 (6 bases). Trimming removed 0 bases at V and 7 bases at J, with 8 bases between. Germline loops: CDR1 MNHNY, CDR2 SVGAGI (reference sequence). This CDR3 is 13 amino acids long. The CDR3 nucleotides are TGTGCCAGCAGTTACTCTGCGGGGTATACGCAGTATTTT. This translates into CASSYSAGYTQYF.

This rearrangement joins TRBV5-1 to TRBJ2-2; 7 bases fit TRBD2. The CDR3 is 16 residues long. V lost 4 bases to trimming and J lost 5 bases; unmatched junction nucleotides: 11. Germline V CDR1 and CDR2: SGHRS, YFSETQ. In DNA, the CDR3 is TGCGCCAGCAGCCTCCAGGGAGCGGGGAGTACCGGGGAGCTGTTTTTT. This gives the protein CASSLQGAGSTGELFF.

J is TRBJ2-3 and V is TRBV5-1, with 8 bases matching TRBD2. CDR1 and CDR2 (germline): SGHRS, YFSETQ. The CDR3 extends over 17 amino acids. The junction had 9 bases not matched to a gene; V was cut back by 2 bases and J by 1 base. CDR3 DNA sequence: TGCGCCAGCAGCTTTACCTTAGCGGGATCAGGCACAGATACGCAGTATTTT. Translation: CASSFTLAGSGTDTQYF.

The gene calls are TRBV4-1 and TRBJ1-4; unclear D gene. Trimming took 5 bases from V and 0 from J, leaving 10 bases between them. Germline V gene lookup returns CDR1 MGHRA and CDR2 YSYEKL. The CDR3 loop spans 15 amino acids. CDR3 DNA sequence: TGCGCCAGCAGCACTCGAGGTGCAACTAATGAAAAACTGTTTTTT. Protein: CASSTRGATNEKLFF.

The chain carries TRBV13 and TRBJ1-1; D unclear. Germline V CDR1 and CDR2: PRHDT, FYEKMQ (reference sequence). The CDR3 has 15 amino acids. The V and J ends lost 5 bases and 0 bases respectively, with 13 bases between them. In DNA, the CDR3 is TGTGCCAGCAGCCAAAGGGCCCAAATGAACACTGAAGCTTTCTTT. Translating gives CASSQRAQMNTEAFF.

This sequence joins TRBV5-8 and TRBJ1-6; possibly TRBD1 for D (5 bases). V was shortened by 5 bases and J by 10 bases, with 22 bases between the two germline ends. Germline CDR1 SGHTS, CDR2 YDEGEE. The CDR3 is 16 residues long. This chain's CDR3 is CASSLFRAARGSPLHF. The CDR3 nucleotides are TGTGCCAGCAGTCTGTTTCGGGCCGCAAGGGGATCACCCCTCCACTTT.

As DNA, the CDR3 is TGTGCCAGTAGTATGGGCTGGGGTGAAGCTTTCTTT. Its translation: CASSMGWGEAFF. V and J are TRBV19 and TRBJ1-1; no clear D. CDR3 length: 12 amino acids. The germline CDR1 and CDR2 sequences are LNHDA and SQIVND (reference sequence). V was pared by 3 bases and J by 7 bases, with 9 bases between.

CDR3 loop: CASRQYGAGINEQFF. DNA for the CDR3: TGTGCCAGCAGACAATATGGAGCGGGGATCAATGAGCAGTTCTTC. The chain carries TRBV11-2 and TRBJ2-1, with 7 bases identical to TRBD2. The V segment lost 6 bases and the J segment 6 bases; nucleotides outside the gene matches: 11. CDR3 length equals 15 residues. Germline assignment: CDR1 SGHAT and CDR2 FQNNGV.